This T cell receptor beta chain was captured by sequencing in a study of T cell clusters in autoimmune cytopenias. Germline V lookup: CDR1 SGHVS, CDR2 FNYEAQ. This CDR3 is built from 17 residues. One tube held mixed TRB-A and TRB-B primer pools for touch-down PCR. Reanalyzing the multiplex PCR reads, TCRdb keeps one entry per CDR3 protein, without DNA. This listing includes 6,000 to 7,000 distinct CDR3 sequences. TRB amplification used roughly 250 ng of peripheral blood genomic DNA. In addition, the sample was reused for a study of T cell repertoires in aging, cancer and after chemotherapy. From that paper: Clear clonal overlap appeared across healthy donor samples taken over several months to years. Compared with age-matched healthy donors, untreated hematological or solid cancer patients showed higher blood TCR clonality. No conclusions about immunological memory after chemotherapy can be drawn from the repertoire data.

This chain connects TRBV7-6 to TRBJ2-2; TCRdb indicates TRBD1, and absent DNA this call remains unverified. The sequence came from a human donor in good health. The material sequenced was peripheral blood. The CDR3 is CASSSYPGQGNTGELFF.